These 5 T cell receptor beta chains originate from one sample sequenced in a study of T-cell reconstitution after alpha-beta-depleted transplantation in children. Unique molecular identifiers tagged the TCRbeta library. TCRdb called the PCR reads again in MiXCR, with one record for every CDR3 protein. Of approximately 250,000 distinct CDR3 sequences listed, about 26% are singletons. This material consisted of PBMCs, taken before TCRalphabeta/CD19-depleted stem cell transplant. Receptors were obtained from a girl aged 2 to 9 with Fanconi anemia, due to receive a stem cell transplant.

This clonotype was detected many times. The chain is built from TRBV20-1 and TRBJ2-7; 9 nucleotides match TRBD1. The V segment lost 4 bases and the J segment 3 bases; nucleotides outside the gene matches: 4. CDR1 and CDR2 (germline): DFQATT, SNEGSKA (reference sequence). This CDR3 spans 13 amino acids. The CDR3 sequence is CSATGTGFYEQYF. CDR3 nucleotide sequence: TGCAGTGCTACCGGGACAGGGTTCTACGAGCAGTACTTC.

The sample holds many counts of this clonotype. CDR3 sequence reads: CATKNGEGATFVKKEAFF. The CDR3 region has the DNA TGTGCCACAAAAAATGGGGAGGGGGCCACGTTCGTCAAAAAGGAGGCTTTCTTT. V is TRBV6-5 and J is TRBJ1-1; 7 bases match TRBD1. CDR1 and CDR2 from the germline V gene are MNHEY and SVGAGI. Trimming removed 10 bases from V and 11 bases from J; junction bases left unmatched: 31. This CDR3 is built from 18 residues.

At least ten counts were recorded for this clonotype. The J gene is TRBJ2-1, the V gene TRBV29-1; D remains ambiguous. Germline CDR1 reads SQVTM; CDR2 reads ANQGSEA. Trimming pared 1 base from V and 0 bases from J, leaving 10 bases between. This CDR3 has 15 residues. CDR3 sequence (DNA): TGCAGCGTTGAAGGACCCCTGAGCTCCTACAATGAGCAGTTCTTC. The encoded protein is CSVEGPLSSYNEQFF.

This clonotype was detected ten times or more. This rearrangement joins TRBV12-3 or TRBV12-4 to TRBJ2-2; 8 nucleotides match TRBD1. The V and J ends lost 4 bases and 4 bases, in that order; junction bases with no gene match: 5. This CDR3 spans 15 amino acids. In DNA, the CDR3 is TGTGCCAGCAGTTCCTGGACAGGGCGCACCGGGGAGCTGTTTTTT. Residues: CASSSWTGRTGELFF.

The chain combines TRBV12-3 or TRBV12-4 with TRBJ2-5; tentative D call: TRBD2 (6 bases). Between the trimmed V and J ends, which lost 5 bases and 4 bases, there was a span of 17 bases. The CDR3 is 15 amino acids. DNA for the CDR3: TGTGCCAGCAGTCCACCGACTAGTGGTCGAGAGACCCAGTACTTC. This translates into CASSPPTSGRETQYF.